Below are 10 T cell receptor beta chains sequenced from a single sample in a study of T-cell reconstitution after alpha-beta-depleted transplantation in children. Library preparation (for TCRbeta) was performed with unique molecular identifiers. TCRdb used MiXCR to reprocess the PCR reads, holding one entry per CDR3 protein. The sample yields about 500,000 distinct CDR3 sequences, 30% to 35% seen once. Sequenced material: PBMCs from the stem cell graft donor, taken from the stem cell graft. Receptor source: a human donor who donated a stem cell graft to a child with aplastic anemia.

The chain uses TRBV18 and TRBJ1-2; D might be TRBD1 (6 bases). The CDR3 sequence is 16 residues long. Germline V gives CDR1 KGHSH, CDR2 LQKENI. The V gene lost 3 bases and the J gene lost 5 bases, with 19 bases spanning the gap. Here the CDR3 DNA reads TGTGCCAGCTCACCCGGAACAGGGTACCTCCCTTATGGCTACACCTTC. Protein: CASSPGTGYLPYGYTF.

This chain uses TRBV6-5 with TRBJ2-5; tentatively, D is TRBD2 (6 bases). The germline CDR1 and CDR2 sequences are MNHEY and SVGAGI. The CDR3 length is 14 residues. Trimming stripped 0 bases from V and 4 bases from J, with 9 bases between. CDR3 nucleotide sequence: TGTGCCAGCAGTTACTCGACGGGGGTAGAGACCCAGTACTTC. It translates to CASSYSTGVETQYF.

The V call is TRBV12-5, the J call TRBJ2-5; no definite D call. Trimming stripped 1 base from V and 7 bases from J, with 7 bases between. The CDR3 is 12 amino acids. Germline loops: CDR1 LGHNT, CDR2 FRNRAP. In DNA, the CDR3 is TGTGCTAGTGGTTTGGACTGGGGGACCCAGTACTTC. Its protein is CASGLDWGTQYF.

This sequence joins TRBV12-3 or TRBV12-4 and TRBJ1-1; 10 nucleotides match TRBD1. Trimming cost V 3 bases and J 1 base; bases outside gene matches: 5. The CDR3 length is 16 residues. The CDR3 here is CASSFWGTGENTEAFF. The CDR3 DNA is TGTGCCAGCAGTTTTTGGGGGACAGGGGAGAACACTGAAGCTTTCTTT.

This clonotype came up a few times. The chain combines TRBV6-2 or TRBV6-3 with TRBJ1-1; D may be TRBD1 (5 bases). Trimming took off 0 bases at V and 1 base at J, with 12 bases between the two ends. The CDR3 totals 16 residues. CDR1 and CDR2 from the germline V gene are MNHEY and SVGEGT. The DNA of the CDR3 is TGTGCCAGCAGTTACTCGATCGCAGGGACGAACACTGAAGCTTTCTTT. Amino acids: CASSYSIAGTNTEAFF.

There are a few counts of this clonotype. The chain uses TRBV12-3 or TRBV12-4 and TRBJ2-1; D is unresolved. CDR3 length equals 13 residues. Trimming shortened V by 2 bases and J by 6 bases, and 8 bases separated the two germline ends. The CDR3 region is CASSLNDFNEQFF. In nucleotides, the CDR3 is TGTGCCAGCAGTTTAAACGACTTCAATGAGCAGTTCTTC.

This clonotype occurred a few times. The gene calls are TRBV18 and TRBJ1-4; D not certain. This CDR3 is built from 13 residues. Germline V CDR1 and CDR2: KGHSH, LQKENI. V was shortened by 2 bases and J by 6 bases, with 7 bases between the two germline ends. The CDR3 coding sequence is TGTGCCAGCTCACCAATGTTGGATGAAAAACTGTTTTTT. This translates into CASSPMLDEKLFF.

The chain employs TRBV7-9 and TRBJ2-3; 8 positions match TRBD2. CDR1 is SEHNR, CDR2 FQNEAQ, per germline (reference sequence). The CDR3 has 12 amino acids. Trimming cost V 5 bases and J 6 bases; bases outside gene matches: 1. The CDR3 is CASSREGDTQYF. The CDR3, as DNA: TGTGCCAGCAGCCGGGAGGGGGATACGCAGTATTTT.

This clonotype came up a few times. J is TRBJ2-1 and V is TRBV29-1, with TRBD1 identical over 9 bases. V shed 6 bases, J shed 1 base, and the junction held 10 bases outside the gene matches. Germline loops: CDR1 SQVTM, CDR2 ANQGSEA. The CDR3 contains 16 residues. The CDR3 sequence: CSVPTGGITSYNEQFF. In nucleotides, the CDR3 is TGCAGCGTCCCGACAGGGGGGATTACGTCCTACAATGAGCAGTTCTTC.

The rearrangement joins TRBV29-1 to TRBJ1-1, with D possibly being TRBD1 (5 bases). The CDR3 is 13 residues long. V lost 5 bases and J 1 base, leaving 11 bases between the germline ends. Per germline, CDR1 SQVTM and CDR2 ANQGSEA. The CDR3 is CSVKGNRNTEAFF. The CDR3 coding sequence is TGCAGCGTTAAGGGGAATCGGAACACTGAAGCTTTCTTT.